These 8 T cell receptor beta chains came from one sample sequenced in a study of low-dose radiotherapy and immunotherapy resistance in tumors. Both TCRalpha and TCRbeta chains were reverse transcribed with V-gene-specific primers. A constant-region primer paired with the V-primer adapter amplified TCRs over about 20 PCR cycles. TCRdb ran MiXCR on the reads and lists one entry per CDR3 protein. Among 5,500 to 6,500 distinct CDR3 sequences, under 75% were seen once, and the ten largest hold around 10%. The receptors were gathered from a human donor with advanced metastatic prostate, ovarian, gallbladder or colorectal cancer (not recorded which). This table probably holds off-target reads from a library built for another chain.

The V gene is TRBV20-1, the J gene TRBJ1-6; TRBD1 matches at 9 bases. V shed 6 bases and J 7 bases; nucleotides not matched to a gene: 7. Germline CDR1 and CDR2: DFQATT and SNEGSKA (reference sequence). CDR3 length equals 14 residues. The CDR3 region has the DNA TGCAGTGCCGTCCCGGGACAGGGCAATTCACCCCTCCACTTT. It specifies CSAVPGQGNSPLHF.

V usage is TRBV6-8 and J usage is TRBJ1-1, with D possibly being TRBD1 (6 bases). Germline lookup yields CDR1 MNHGY and CDR2 SAAAGT. Trimming left V 4 bases short and J 1 base short, with 13 bases between. This CDR3 spans 15 amino acids. The CDR3 spells CASSFQYRANTEAFF. The CDR3 nucleotides read TGTGCCAGCAGTTTTCAATACAGGGCGAACACTGAAGCTTTCTTT.

The chain carries TRBV30 and TRBJ1-2, with 7 bases fitting TRBD1. V trimming: 5 bases; J trimming: 7 bases; junction bases outside the gene matches: 10. The germline V gene encodes CDR1 GTSNPN and CDR2 SVGIG (reference sequence). CDR3 length equals 13 residues. The CDR3 is CAWSRDRPFGYTF. CDR3 DNA sequence: TGTGCCTGGTCCCGGGACAGACCTTTTGGCTACACCTTC.

The chain uses TRBV29-1 and TRBJ2-5; no firm D call. There are 13 residues in the CDR3. Deletions cut 4 bases from V and 1 base from J, with 10 bases between. Germline lookup yields CDR1 SQVTM and CDR2 ANQGSEA. Here the CDR3 DNA reads TGCAGCGTTGGCCTCGGCAGCCAAGAGACCCAGTACTTC. It encodes CSVGLGSQETQYF.

This clonotype was observed a single time. The V gene is TRBV6-5, the J gene TRBJ2-3, with 8 positions matching TRBD2. The CDR3 extends over 16 amino acids. The germline CDR1 and CDR2 sequences are MNHEY and SVGAGI. The V segment lost 4 bases and the J segment 0 bases; nucleotides outside the gene matches: 6. In nucleotides, the CDR3 is TGTGCCAGCAGTTTGAACGGGGGGGGAAGCACAGATACGCAGTATTTT. Its translation is CASSLNGGGSTDTQYF.

This chain uses TRBV20-1 with TRBJ2-1; 9 bases match TRBD2. The CDR3 contains 14 residues. J was trimmed by 2 bases and V by 6 bases; bases with no gene match: 5. CDR1 and CDR2 from the germline V gene are DFQATT and SNEGSKA (reference sequence). Here the CDR3 reads CSAGTSSPYNEQFF. Here the CDR3 DNA reads TGCAGTGCCGGGACTAGCAGCCCCTACAATGAGCAGTTCTTC.

This clonotype was counted only a few times. The chain joins TRBV19 to TRBJ1-1; TRBD1 agrees at 8 bases. Germline V lookup: CDR1 LNHDA, CDR2 SQIVND (reference sequence). The trim removed 5 bases at V and 6 bases at J, leaving 8 bases unmatched. The CDR3 has 14 residues. The CDR3 DNA is TGTGCCAGTAGTGCTGACAGGGGAGTCGCTGAAGCTTTCTTT. Its translation: CASSADRGVAEAFF.

Only one count was recorded for this clonotype. The chain is built from TRBV18 and TRBJ2-3; no clear D gene. Germline CDR1 and CDR2: KGHSH and LQKENI. V was clipped by 0 bases and J by 2 bases, with 9 bases between them. The CDR3 contains 15 residues. The chain's CDR3 is CASSPPGTATDTQYF. The CDR3 nucleotides are TGTGCCAGCTCACCACCGGGTACAGCCACAGATACGCAGTATTTT.